This T cell receptor (beta chain) originates from a study of CD8 T cells in ankylosing spondylitis (dated by TCRdb to the late 2010s). As for the study more broadly: To find TCR variants linked to disease, the study profiled T cell receptor beta repertoires in ankylosing spondylitis patients and healthy donors. The full study cohort comprised 25 ankylosing spondylitis patients and 85 to 120 healthy donors. Peripheral blood samples were taken, and synovial fluid was additionally collected from ankylosing spondylitis patients. Study-level results and caveats: Some motif variants had previously been reported in the synovial fluid and blood of reactive arthritis patients, which suggests shared mechanisms of disease initiation. The disease-linked clones had a CD8+ phenotype and were found at relatively low frequencies in peripheral blood. Significant enrichment of the disease-linked clones was reported in matched synovial fluid samples from ankylosing spondylitis patients. A TCR beta motif made up of several highly homologous amino acid variants appeared to be characteristic of blood from ankylosing spondylitis patients.

The run used an Illumina HiSeq 2500. Quantitative 5'-RACE with molecular barcodes was used to prepare TCR beta libraries. Turning to the authors' computational methods: A new computational method, built on a probabilistic model of VDJ rearrangement, was used to identify disease-linked TCR variants. Clones were called with MiXCR by TCRdb after fastp trimmed the public reads at Q25, and only in-frame beta chains were retained. CDR3 protein duplicates are merged, each entry listing the most common genes and DNA. These V and J calls derive from TCRdb rather than the authors' analysis. For this sample the table gives fewer than 400,000 distinct CDR3 sequences, of which about 15% were detected only once. The ten most abundant clones make up approximately 1.1% of the sample. This clonotype was detected only once. Its recognized antigen is unknown. The record has no base qualities; no much larger clone is one base away. One read alone makes for weak evidence.

From a lookup of the germline V gene (reference sequence), CDR1 and CDR2 are SEHNR and FQNEAQ. Germline trimming: 8 bases from V, 5 bases from J; junction bases outside gene matches: 10. Including the terminal cysteine and phenylalanine, the CDR3 comprises 14 residues. Of all the DNA, just the CDR3 is kept, 42 bases in frame from base 1. Source material: blood, either unsorted or a sorted T cell fraction (not recorded which). The chain is encoded by TRBV7-9 joined to TRBJ2-7; TRBD1 lines up with 9 middle nucleotides. This clonotype was obtained from a male donor with ankylosing spondylitis or in good health (not recorded which). The CDR3 has the sequence CASGTGNGMNEQYF. The DNA sequence reads TGTGCCAGCGGGACAGGGAACGGTATGAACGAGCAGTACTTC.